This T cell receptor beta chain was recorded in a study of shared clonotypes between healthy human individuals. Findings and caveats of the study: It was expected that sequencing depth would affect clonotype sharing among donors.

Turning to this clone: The antigen is undetermined.

There were no recent acute infections or vaccinations among the donors, who were healthy HIV-negative adults. CD45RA+ naive and CD45RA-negative memory subsets were separated from CD4+ cells. The length of the CDR3 is 14 residues. Trimming removed 3 bases from V and 5 bases from J; junction bases left unmatched: 2. Germline V CDR1 and CDR2: SGHNT, YYREEE (reference sequence). TCRdb's copy holds only in-frame clones and misses some; the assay was immunoSEQ multiplex PCR. This table holds about 670,000 clones, about two thirds found once. The clonotype was recovered from a young woman in good health. Sequencing was done on a sample of memory CD4+ T cells sorted from blood. Specified subset: CD45RA-negative fraction. The J gene is TRBJ2-3, the V gene TRBV5-4, with TRBD2 identical over 11 bases. The CDR3 protein is CASSSGLAGDTQYF. In DNA, the CDR3 is TGTGCCAGCAGCTCTGGACTAGCGGGAGATACGCAGTATTTT.